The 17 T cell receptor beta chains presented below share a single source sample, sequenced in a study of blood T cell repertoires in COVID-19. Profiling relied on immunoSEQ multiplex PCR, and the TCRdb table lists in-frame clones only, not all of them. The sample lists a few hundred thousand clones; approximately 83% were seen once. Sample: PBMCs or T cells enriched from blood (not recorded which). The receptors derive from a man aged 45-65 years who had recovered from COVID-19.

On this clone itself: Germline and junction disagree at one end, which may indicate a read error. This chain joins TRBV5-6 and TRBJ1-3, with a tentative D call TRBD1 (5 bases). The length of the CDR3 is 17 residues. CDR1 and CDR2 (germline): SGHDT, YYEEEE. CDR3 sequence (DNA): TGTGCCAGCAGTTTGGATCTCACAGGTACGGCTGGAAACACCATATATTTT. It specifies CASSLDLTGTAGNTIYF.

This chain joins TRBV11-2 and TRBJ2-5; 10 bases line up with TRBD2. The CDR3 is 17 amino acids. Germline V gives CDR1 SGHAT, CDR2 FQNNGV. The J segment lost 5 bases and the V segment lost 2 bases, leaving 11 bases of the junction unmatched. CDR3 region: CASSLRVTGTSVETQYF. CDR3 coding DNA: TGTGCCAGCAGCTTACGAGTGACCGGGACTAGCGTCGAGACCCAGTACTTC.

CDR3 residues: CSVVKGATEAFF. In nucleotides, the CDR3 is TGCAGCGTTGTTAAGGGGGCCACTGAAGCTTTCTTT. This rearrangement joins TRBV29-1 to TRBJ1-1, with TRBD1 matching 7 bases. The V gene's germline CDR1 is SQVTM and CDR2 ANQGSEA. V dropped 4 bases and J dropped 4; count of bases not matched to a gene: 3. The CDR3 is 12 amino acids.

The CDR3 sequence is CASSQEVARQGHEKLFF. CDR3 in DNA: TGTGCCAGCAGCCAAGAGGTTGCGCGACAGGGACACGAAAAACTGTTTTTT. The rearrangement links TRBV4-2 to TRBJ1-4; 7 bases are a match to TRBD1. CDR1 and CDR2 (germline): LGHNA, YNFKEQ. J gave up 8 bases and V 0 bases, and 12 bases lay outside the gene matches. The CDR3 contains 17 residues.

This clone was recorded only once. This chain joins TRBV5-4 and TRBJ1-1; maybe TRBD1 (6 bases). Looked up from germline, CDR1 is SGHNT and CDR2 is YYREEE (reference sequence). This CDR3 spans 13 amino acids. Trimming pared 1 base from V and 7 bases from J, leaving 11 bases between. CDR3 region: CASSLWGGREAFF. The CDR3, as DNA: TGTGCCAGCAGCTTGTGGGGGGGCCGTGAAGCTTTCTTT.

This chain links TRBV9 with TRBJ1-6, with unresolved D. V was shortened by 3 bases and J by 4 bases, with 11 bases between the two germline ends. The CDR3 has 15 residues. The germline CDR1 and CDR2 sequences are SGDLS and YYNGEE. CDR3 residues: CASSGSHGYNSPLHF. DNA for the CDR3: TGTGCCAGCAGCGGCAGTCACGGGTATAATTCACCCCTCCACTTT.

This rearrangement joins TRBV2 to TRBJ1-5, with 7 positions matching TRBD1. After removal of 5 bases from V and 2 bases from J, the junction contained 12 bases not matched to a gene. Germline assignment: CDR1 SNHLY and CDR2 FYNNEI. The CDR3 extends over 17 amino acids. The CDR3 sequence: CASSLNPDRVGNQPQHF. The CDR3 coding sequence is TGTGCCAGCAGTCTGAACCCTGACAGGGTGGGCAATCAGCCCCAGCATTTT.

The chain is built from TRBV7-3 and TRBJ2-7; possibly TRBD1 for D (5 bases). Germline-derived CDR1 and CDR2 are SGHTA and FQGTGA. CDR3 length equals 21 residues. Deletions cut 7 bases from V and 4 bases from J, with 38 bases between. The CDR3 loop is CASTSNPSRVTRTDGTYEQYF. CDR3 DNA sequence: TGTGCCAGCACCAGCAATCCTTCCAGGGTAACGAGGACGGACGGAACTTACGAGCAGTACTTC.

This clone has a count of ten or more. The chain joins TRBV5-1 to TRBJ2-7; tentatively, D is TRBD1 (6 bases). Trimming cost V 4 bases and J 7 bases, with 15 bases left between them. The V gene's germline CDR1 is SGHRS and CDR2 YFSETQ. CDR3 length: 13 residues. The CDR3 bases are TGCGCCAGCAGCGGGGCGTATGACAGGGAGCAGTACTTC. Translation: CASSGAYDREQYF.

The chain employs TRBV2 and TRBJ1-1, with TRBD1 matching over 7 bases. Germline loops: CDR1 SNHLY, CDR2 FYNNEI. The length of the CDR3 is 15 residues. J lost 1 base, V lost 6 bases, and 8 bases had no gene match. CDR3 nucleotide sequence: TGTGCCAGCAGAGGAGACAGGGCCCGGAACACTGAAGCTTTCTTT. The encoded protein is CASRGDRARNTEAFF.

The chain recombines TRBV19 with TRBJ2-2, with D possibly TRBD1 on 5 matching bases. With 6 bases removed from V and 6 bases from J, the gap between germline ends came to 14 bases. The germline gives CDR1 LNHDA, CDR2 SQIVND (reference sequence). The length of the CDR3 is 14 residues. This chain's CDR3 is CASRKAGSAGELFF. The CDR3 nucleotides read TGTGCCAGTAGGAAGGCAGGGTCGGCCGGGGAGCTGTTTTTT.

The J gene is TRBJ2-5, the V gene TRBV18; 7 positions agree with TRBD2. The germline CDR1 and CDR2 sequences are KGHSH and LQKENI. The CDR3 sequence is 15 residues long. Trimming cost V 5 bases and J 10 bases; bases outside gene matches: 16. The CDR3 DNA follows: TGTGCCAGCTCAATAACTAGCGTCCAAAGATGGGACCAGTACTTC. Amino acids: CASSITSVQRWDQYF.

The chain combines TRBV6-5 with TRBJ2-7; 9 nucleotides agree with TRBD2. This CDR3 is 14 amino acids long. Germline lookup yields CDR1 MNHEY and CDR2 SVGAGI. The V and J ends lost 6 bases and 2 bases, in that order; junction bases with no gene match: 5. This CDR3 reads CASRGSGGPYEQYF. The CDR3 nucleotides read TGTGCCAGCAGGGGTAGCGGGGGCCCCTACGAGCAGTACTTC.

CDR3 protein: CASSRNERETQYF. The CDR3 nucleotides are TGTGCCAGCAGCCGAAACGAGAGGGAGACCCAGTACTTC. The V and J genes are TRBV3-1 (or the pseudogene TRBV3-2) and TRBJ2-5; no reliable D call. In germline, CDR1 is LGHDT, CDR2 YNNKEL (reference sequence). CDR3 length: 13 amino acids. Trimming took off 4 bases at V and 5 bases at J, with 11 bases between the two ends.

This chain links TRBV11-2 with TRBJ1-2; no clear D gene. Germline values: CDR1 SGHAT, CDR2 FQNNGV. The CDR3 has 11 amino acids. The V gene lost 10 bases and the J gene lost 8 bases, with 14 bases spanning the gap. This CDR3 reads CAIRVGVGYTF. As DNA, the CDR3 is TGTGCCATTCGGGTTGGAGTCGGCTACACCTTC.

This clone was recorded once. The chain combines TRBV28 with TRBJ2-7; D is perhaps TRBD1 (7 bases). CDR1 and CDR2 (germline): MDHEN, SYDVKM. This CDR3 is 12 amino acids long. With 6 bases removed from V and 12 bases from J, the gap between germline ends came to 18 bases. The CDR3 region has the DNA TGTGCCAGCAGCCAATCAGGGGGGTTGTGGTACTTC. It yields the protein CASSQSGGLWYF.

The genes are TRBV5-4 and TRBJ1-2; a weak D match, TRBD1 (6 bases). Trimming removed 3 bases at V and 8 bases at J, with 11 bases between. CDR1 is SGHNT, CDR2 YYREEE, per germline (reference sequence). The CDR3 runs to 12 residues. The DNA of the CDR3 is TGTGCCAGCAGCTCCTACAGGGACGGCTACACCTTC. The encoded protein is CASSSYRDGYTF. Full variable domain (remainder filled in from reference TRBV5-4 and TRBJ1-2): ETGVTQSPTHLIKTRGQQVTLRCSSQSGHNTVSWYQQALGQGPQFIFQYYREEENGRGNFPPRFSGLQFPNYSSELNVNALELDDSALYLCASSSYRDGYTFGSGTRLTVV.